The T cell receptor (beta chain) under discussion was sequenced for a study of control samples from healthy donors and cancer patients. Clones were read by immunoSEQ multiplex PCR, and TCRdb kept only the in-frame ones, dropping some. Found here are 100,000 to 150,000 clones, about 89% of them singletons; the top ten hold 2.9%. This clone was recorded once. The CDR3 sequence is 15 residues long. Unmatched junction bases numbered 8, after V lost 3 bases and J lost 3 bases. Germline loops: CDR1 SGHNT, CDR2 YYREEE (reference sequence). Sequenced: blood. This receptor was taken from a man aged 60-69 years in good health. The chain has TRBV5-4 and TRBJ2-7; 8 nucleotides align to TRBD2. DNA of the CDR3: TGTGCCAGCAGCTACGCCGGGGGGGATAGCTACGAGCAGTACTTC. Its protein is CASSYAGGDSYEQYF.